This entry concerns a single TCR beta chain. What it binds is unknown. This entry belongs to a study of CD8+ T cells in alopecia areata. General study findings and limits: Scalp repertoires also include resident alphabeta T cells from normal skin.

With 6 bases clipped from V and 10 bases from J, the junction kept 9 bases outside the gene matches. CDR1 MNHEY and CDR2 SVGAGI come from the germline V gene. The CDR3 loop spans 14 amino acids. After isolation, RNA underwent reverse transcription to generate cDNA as the sequencing template. The table came from immunoSEQ multiplex PCR; TCRdb's copy has only in-frame clones and leaves some out. Altogether around 100,000 clones are present, less than 70% being singletons, with the ten largest covering 8.5% to 10%. J is TRBJ1-6 and V is TRBV6-5; 7 bases map to TRBD1. Sequencing was done on a sample of CD4+ T cells sorted from blood. The receptor was derived from a human donor in good health. CDR3 loop: CASRSQTGRSPLHF. CDR3 nucleotide sequence: TGTGCCAGCAGATCACAGACAGGGCGGTCACCCCTCCACTTT.